This TCR beta chain is drawn from a study of blood T cell repertoires in COVID-19 (dated by TCRdb to 2018 to 2021). Background on the whole study: Samples from collaborators originated in the United States, Italy and Spain and spanned both the acute and convalescent phases of COVID-19. The prospective study material was composed of cDNA or gDNA derived from T cells, B-cell-depleted T cells, or PBMCs. The dataset comprised deeply sampled blood TCRbeta repertoires from subjects exposed to, actively infected with, or recovered from COVID-19. The repertoires were released in a freely available public database intended as a resource for research on the immune response to SARS-CoV-2. The samples were drawn from the first 160 participants of the ongoing ImmuneRACE study and from 950 to 1,500 subjects provided by 6 global collaborators. Nearly every sample came with metadata listing a de-identified subject ID, COVID-19 status, age in years and sex. HLA class I and class II types, where available, came from metadata supplied by the sample provider rather than from assay-based typing. On the study overall, not on this receptor specifically: The amount of clinical and demographic metadata varied by source and participant and was provided uncurated.

A note on this clone: It has no known antigen specificity. No base-level quality is on record; no much larger clone is a single base apart.

TCRbeta CDR3 regions were amplified from genomic DNA using the immunoSEQ Assay, a bias-controlled multiplex PCR. Under the source paper's analysis protocol: The number of nucleated cells in each sample was estimated by amplification of reference gene primers within the assay. Sequence reads were collapsed and filtered to measure the absolute abundance of every unique TCRbeta CDR3 rearrangement. Productive Simpson clonality was computed per sample as the square root of Simpson's diversity index over productive rearrangements. Entries here come from immuneACCESS through TCRdb and include only in-frame sequences with V and J called. Some clones fail to appear in such tables; in the studies checked, an unresolved V gene covers under half of the shortfall, and the cause of the remainder is unknown. V, J and clone size are those of that table, while D and trimming were read from the DNA. Counted in this sample were 35,000 to 45,000 clones; over 75% of them appeared once. The ten largest make up 10% to 15% of the sample.

Each collaborating institution followed its own protocols to collect whole blood in K2EDTA tubes. For TCRbeta analysis, collaborators shipped samples in one of three forms: frozen whole blood, isolated PBMCs, or DNA extracted from either of those sample types. Via the germline V gene, CDR1 is SGHNT and CDR2 YENEEA. There are 15 amino acids in the CDR3, from cysteine to phenylalanine inclusive. The sequence is cut down to CDR3 DNA, 45 bases in frame from base 1. Trimming costs V 4 bases and J 6 bases, and their ends lie 16 bases apart. The material sequenced was peripheral blood. This sequence originates from a human donor in a cohort sampled during active COVID-19. The chain was built from TRBV11-3 and TRBJ2-1; tentative D gene TRBD1, with 5 bases matching. DNA sequence: TGTGCCAGCAGCTCCTACTTTGACAGACCCAATGAGCAGTTCTTC. Translation gives CASSSYFDRPNEQFF.